This T cell receptor beta chain was found in a study of shared clonotypes between healthy human individuals. Findings and caveats of the study: For naive CD4 cells, approximately 4.8% of clonotypes were shared across four donors.

Worth noting for this clone: Its antigen is currently unknown. No DNA is shown, since the ends of the CDR3 on it are uncertain; the CDR3 is the one TCRdb lists.

Counting both end residues, the CDR3 totals 15 amino acids. CDR1 and CDR2 from the germline V gene are MDHEN and SYDVKM. CD45RO-negative cells were positively selected for CCR7, leaving out terminally differentiated effector memory CD45RA+ cells. Only in-frame clones appear in the TCRdb table, and some are missing; sequencing was by immunoSEQ multiplex PCR. The sample contains 550,000 to 750,000 clones, about 90% of which appear only once. The sequence derives from a young man in good health. The sample taken for sequencing was naive CD8+ T cells sorted from blood. The genes are TRBV28 and TRBJ2-3; the DNA was not compared with TRBD1, the D call given in the table. CDR3 region: CASILGLSGTDTQYF.